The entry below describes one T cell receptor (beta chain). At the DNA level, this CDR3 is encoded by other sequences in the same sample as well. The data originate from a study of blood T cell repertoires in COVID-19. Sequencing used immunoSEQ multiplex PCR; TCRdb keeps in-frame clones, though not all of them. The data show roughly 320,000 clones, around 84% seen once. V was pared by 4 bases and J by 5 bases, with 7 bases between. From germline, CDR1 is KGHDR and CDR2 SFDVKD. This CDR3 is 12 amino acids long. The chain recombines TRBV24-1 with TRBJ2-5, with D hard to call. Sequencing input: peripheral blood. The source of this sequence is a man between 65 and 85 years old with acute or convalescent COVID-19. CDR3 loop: CATSDPGETQYF. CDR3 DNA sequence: TGTGCCACCAGTGACCCCGGGGAGACCCAGTACTTC.